This T cell receptor (beta chain) was observed in a study of T-cell reconstitution after alpha-beta-depleted transplantation in children. In regard to this clonotype: At one boundary the junction diverges from the germline segment, which might be a read error.

Germline CDR1 is SNHLY and CDR2 is FYNNEI. The CDR3 covers 13 residues. Preparation of the TCRbeta library was carried out with unique molecular identifiers. TCRdb reanalysed the PCR reads using MiXCR and keeps one entry per CDR3 protein. The table shows about 500,000 distinct CDR3 sequences, with approximately 32% occurring only once. The gene calls are TRBV2 and TRBJ2-1; the D is unclear. The specimen comprised PBMCs from the stem cell graft donor, sampled from the stem cell graft. The clonotype originates from a human donor who donated a stem cell graft to a child with aplastic anemia. CDR3 sequence (DNA): TGTGCCAGCAGCTCACCCTTTCACAATGCGCAGTTCTTC. This sequence encodes CASSSPFHNAQFF.